This is a list of T cell receptor beta chains from one sample in a study of T cells in Graves' hyperthyroidism and ophthalmopathy. MiXCR, applied by TCRdb to the multiplex PCR reads, yields one record per CDR3 protein. The data hold roughly 740,000 distinct CDR3 sequences, with roughly 15% observed a single time. The sequenced sample consisted of blood. These receptors originate from a man between 18 and 29 years old with Graves' hyperthyroidism. CDR3s include the opening cysteine and the closing phenylalanine or tryptophan. The order of the fields is V gene, J gene, clone size, D gene, CDR3 DNA, CDR3 protein. A D gene is named only where the DNA matches it firmly. For some rows the clone size is stated as once, few or many, or as a class when expanded; others skip it.

v_gene: TRBV2; j_gene: TRBJ1-1; abundance: many; d_gene: .; CDR3nt: TGTGCCAGCAGCAAGGAGGTGAACACTGAAGCTTTCTTT; CDR3aa: CASSKEVNTEAFF
v_gene: TRBV30; j_gene: TRBJ1-1; abundance: few; d_gene: .; CDR3nt: TGTGCCTGGAGTAATTCAGGGGCGACTGAAGCTTTCTTT; CDR3aa: CAWSNSGATEAFF
v_gene: TRBV28; j_gene: TRBJ2-7; abundance: many; d_gene: .; CDR3nt: TGTGCCAGCAACTCGGGGCAGGAGCTGGAGCAGTACTTC; CDR3aa: CASNSGQELEQYF
v_gene: TRBV6-2/TRBV6-3; j_gene: TRBJ2-7; abundance: many; d_gene: .; CDR3nt: TGTGCCAGCAGTTACGGGGACTTCTCCTACGAGCAGTACTTC; CDR3aa: CASSYGDFSYEQYF
v_gene: TRBV5-6; j_gene: TRBJ2-5; abundance: few; d_gene: .; CDR3nt: TGTGCCAGCAGCTTAGACAGATGGGAGACCCAGTACTTC; CDR3aa: CASSLDRWETQYF
v_gene: TRBV9; j_gene: TRBJ2-7; abundance: .; d_gene: .; CDR3nt: TGTGCCAGCAGCCTCTACGCGGGCCCCTCCTACGAGCAGTACTTC; CDR3aa: CASSLYAGPSYEQYF
v_gene: TRBV20-1; j_gene: TRBJ2-3; abundance: many; d_gene: TRBD2; CDR3nt: TGCAGTGCCCGTCGAGCGGGAGCGCCAGATACGCAGTATTTT; CDR3aa: CSARRAGAPDTQYF
v_gene: TRBV15; j_gene: TRBJ2-7; abundance: .; d_gene: TRBD1; CDR3nt: TGTGCCACCAGCAAACGATTGGGACAGGGGATCCACGAGCAGTACTTC; CDR3aa: CATSKRLGQGIHEQYF
v_gene: TRBV6-2/TRBV6-3; j_gene: TRBJ1-2; abundance: .; d_gene: .; CDR3nt: TGTGCCAGCAGAGGGGTTTGGAAACAGGACTATGGCTACCCCTTC; CDR3aa: CASRGVWKQDYGYPF
v_gene: TRBV9; j_gene: TRBJ2-1; abundance: many; d_gene: .; CDR3nt: TGTGCCAGCAGCCTGACCGGGACACAGGGCAATGAGCAGTTCTTC; CDR3aa: CASSLTGTQGNEQFF
v_gene: TRBV28; j_gene: TRBJ2-2; abundance: many; d_gene: .; CDR3nt: TGTGCGATAGTCCGGGCCACCGGGGAGCTGTTTTTT; CDR3aa: CAIVRATGELFF
v_gene: TRBV20-1; j_gene: TRBJ2-1; abundance: few; d_gene: TRBD2; CDR3nt: TGCAGTGCTAGAGATGACCGGGAGGGACCCAATGAGCAGTTCTTC; CDR3aa: CSARDDREGPNEQFF
v_gene: TRBV20-1; j_gene: TRBJ2-3; abundance: many; d_gene: TRBD1; CDR3nt: TGCAGTGCGTATCCGGGACAGGGCACAGATACGCAGTATTTT; CDR3aa: CSAYPGQGTDTQYF
v_gene: TRBV12-3/TRBV12-4; j_gene: TRBJ1-2; abundance: few; d_gene: TRBD1; CDR3nt: TGTGCCAGCAGTTTGGACAGGAGGCTGTATGGCTACACCTTC; CDR3aa: CASSLDRRLYGYTF
v_gene: TRBV10-3; j_gene: TRBJ2-7; abundance: .; d_gene: TRBD2; CDR3nt: TGTGCCATCAGTGAGTCTTTAGCGGGCGGGCAGGACTTC; CDR3aa: CAISESLAGGQDF
v_gene: TRBV28; j_gene: TRBJ2-7; abundance: few; d_gene: TRBD2; CDR3nt: TGTTCCGCGGGGTTAGCGGGGTACGAGCAGTACTTC; CDR3aa: CSAGLAGYEQYF
v_gene: TRBV6-5; j_gene: TRBJ2-5; abundance: few; d_gene: .; CDR3nt: TGTGCCAGCAGTTACTCGGGTTGGGGAGAGACCCAGTACTTC; CDR3aa: CASSYSGWGETQYF
v_gene: TRBV11-3; j_gene: TRBJ2-1; abundance: many; d_gene: TRBD2; CDR3nt: TGTGCCAGCAGCTCCCGACTAGCGGGGCACAATGAGCAGTTCTTC; CDR3aa: CASSSRLAGHNEQFF
v_gene: TRBV28; j_gene: TRBJ1-2; abundance: many; d_gene: .; CDR3nt: TGTGCCAGCAGCCTTGGGGGCTGGGGCTACACCTTC; CDR3aa: CASSLGGWGYTF
v_gene: TRBV4-1; j_gene: TRBJ1-1; abundance: .; d_gene: .; CDR3nt: TGCGCCAGCAGCCATCATGAGACGAACACTGAAGCTTTCTTT; CDR3aa: CASSHHETNTEAFF